Below, 5 T cell receptor beta chains from the same sample are listed, as sequenced in a study of vaccination and CD4 T cells after COVID-19. Noted treatment: approximately nine-day PBMC culture with coronavirus spike peptide pools or control peptides (ViraFEST assay). Sequencing of the DNA from cultured CD4+ T cells was carried out with the Oncomine TCR Beta short-read assay. MiXCR was run by TCRdb on the PCR reads, yielding one entry per CDR3 protein. Of over 15,000 distinct CDR3 sequences listed, approximately 50% were seen once; the top ten hold approximately 33%. No cognate antigen is known for these TCRs. The source material was cultured CD4+ T cells from blood, sampled after SARS-CoV-2 vaccination. The receptors stem from a human donor with COVID-19.

The chain carries TRBV20-1 and TRBJ1-2; a possible D gene is TRBD1 (6 bases). V lost 7 bases and J lost 8, with 8 bases in between. The CDR3 has 9 residues. The germline gives CDR1 DFQATT, CDR2 SNEGSKA (reference sequence). The CDR3 loop reads CSEGQGYTF. In nucleotides, the CDR3 is TGCAGTGAAGGACAGGGCTACACCTTC.

J is TRBJ2-3 and V is TRBV11-3, with 7 bases matching TRBD2. The junction had 6 bases not matched to a gene; V was cut back by 1 base and J by 5 bases. The CDR3 runs to 15 residues. Germline V gene lookup returns CDR1 SGHNT and CDR2 YENEEA. The CDR3 loop reads CASSLGLAVGDTQYF. CDR3 coding DNA: TGTGCCAGCAGCTTAGGTCTAGCGGTCGGAGATACGCAGTATTTT.

The chain carries TRBV7-2 and TRBJ1-1; D gene unclear. CDR3 length: 15 amino acids. Trimming took 5 bases from V and 4 from J, leaving 17 bases between them. The V gene's germline CDR1 is SGHTA and CDR2 FQGNSA. This CDR3 is CASSVVRGSGTEAFF. CDR3 in DNA: TGTGCCAGCAGCGTAGTCCGGGGAAGCGGCACTGAAGCTTTCTTT.

The rearrangement links TRBV2 to TRBJ1-1; perhaps TRBD1 as D (6 bases). Trimming shortened V by 6 bases and J by 1 base, and 15 bases separated the two germline ends. CDR1 SNHLY and CDR2 FYNNEI come from the germline V gene. The CDR3 is 15 amino acids. The CDR3 is CASSKTDRENTEAFF. CDR3 bases: TGTGCCAGCAGCAAAACGGACAGAGAGAACACTGAAGCTTTCTTT.

The chain joins TRBV29-1 to TRBJ2-7, with unresolved D. The ends were cut back, 6 bases at V and 4 bases at J, with 13 bases in the middle. In germline, CDR1 is SQVTM, CDR2 ANQGSEA. The CDR3 totals 12 residues. The CDR3 DNA is TGCAGCGTGAACCTCGGGTCATACGAGCAGTACTTC. Amino acids: CSVNLGSYEQYF.